The next 4 T cell receptor beta chains were all read from a single sample in a study of cytomegalovirus exposure and HLA in healthy donors (TCRdb year 2017). The receptor library was made with the immunoSEQ multiplex PCR assay. As stored in TCRdb, this immuneACCESS dataset retains in-frame rearrangements with V and J assigned. A fraction of the clones does not appear; measured against another copy, unresolved V genes explain less than half of the discrepancy, and the remainder lacks a known reason. This sample comprises tens of thousands of clones, approximately 94% of them detected only once. The top ten constitute roughly 3.2% of the sample. Input material: PBMCs. Every receptor here comes from a woman aged 18-29 years in good health and CMV-seropositive.

The chain couples TRBV30 to TRBJ2-7; 8 nucleotides line up with TRBD2. Trimming cost V 4 bases and J 4 bases; bases outside gene matches: 6. The CDR3 spans 13 residues. The germline gives CDR1 GTSNPN, CDR2 SVGIG (reference sequence). This chain's CDR3 is CAWNRGLDYEQYF. The DNA of the CDR3 is TGTGCCTGGAACCGGGGACTAGATTACGAGCAGTACTTC.

V usage is TRBV4-3 and J usage is TRBJ2-7; D might be TRBD2 (6 bases). Trimming pared 1 base from V and 3 bases from J, leaving 16 bases between. The CDR3 has 16 amino acids. The germline V gene has CDR1 LGHNA and CDR2 YSLEER. CDR3 loop: CASSQARGTSLYEQYF. Written as DNA, the CDR3 is TGCGCCAGCAGCCAAGCCCGAGGGACTTCACTCTACGAGCAGTACTTC.

CDR3 in amino acids: CASRNPSSGYTF. The CDR3 DNA reads as TGTGCCAGCAGAAATCCCTCTAGTGGCTACACCTTC. V gene TRBV28 combines with J gene TRBJ1-2, with D uncertain. The germline V and J ends were trimmed by 6 bases and 7 bases, with 12 bases remaining between them. The CDR3 extends over 12 amino acids. From germline, CDR1 is MDHEN and CDR2 SYDVKM.

The gene calls are TRBV29-1 and TRBJ1-2, with 7 bases identical to TRBD1. The germline gives CDR1 SQVTM, CDR2 ANQGSEA. Unmatched junction bases numbered 3, after V lost 1 base and J lost 4 bases. This CDR3 has 13 residues. CDR3 DNA: TGCAGCGTTGAAGGGAGGGGGCGCTATGGCTACACCTTC. The encoded protein is CSVEGRGRYGYTF. Variable domain in full (rest from reference TRBV29-1 and TRBJ1-2): SAVISQKPSRDICQRGTSLTIQCQVDSQVTMMFWYRQQPGQSLTLIATANQGSEATYESGFVIDKFPISRPNLTFSTLTVSNMSPEDSSIYLCSVEGRGRYGYTFGSGTRLTVV.